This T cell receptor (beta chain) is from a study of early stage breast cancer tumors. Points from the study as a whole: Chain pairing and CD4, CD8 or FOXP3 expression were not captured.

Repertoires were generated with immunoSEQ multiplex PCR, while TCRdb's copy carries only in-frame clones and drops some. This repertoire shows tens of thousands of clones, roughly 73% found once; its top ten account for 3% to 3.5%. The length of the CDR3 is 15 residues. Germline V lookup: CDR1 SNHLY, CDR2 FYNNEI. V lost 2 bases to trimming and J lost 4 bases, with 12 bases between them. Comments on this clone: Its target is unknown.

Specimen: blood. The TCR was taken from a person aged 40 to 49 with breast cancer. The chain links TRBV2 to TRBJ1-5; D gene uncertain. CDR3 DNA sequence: TGTGCCAGCAGTGAACGGGCCAGCCCAAATCAGCCCCAGCATTTT. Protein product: CASSERASPNQPQHF.